Many counts were recorded for the clone carrying this T cell receptor beta chain. This sample stems from a study of kidney transplant recipient with SARS-CoV-2 infection. CDR1 SGHNT and CDR2 YYREEE come from the germline V gene (reference sequence). The CDR3 extends over 16 amino acids. With 3 bases clipped from V and 5 bases from J, the junction kept 9 bases outside the gene matches. Using its own MiXCR run on the reads, TCRdb lists one record per CDR3 protein. This table holds under 300,000 distinct CDR3 sequences, 29% found once. The receptor's source is a male patient aged 25-45 years who had COVID-19 and was a kidney transplant recipient. Part of the T cell pool may stem from the graft donor. Sequenced here: a blood sample, sampled at baseline and on day 111 from a kidney transplant recipient. The chain couples TRBV5-4 to TRBJ2-2; 8 bases fit TRBD1. CDR3 in amino acids: CASSSLPGQATGELFF. The CDR3 nucleotides read TGTGCCAGCAGCTCGCTGCCGGGACAGGCTACCGGGGAGCTGTTTTTT.